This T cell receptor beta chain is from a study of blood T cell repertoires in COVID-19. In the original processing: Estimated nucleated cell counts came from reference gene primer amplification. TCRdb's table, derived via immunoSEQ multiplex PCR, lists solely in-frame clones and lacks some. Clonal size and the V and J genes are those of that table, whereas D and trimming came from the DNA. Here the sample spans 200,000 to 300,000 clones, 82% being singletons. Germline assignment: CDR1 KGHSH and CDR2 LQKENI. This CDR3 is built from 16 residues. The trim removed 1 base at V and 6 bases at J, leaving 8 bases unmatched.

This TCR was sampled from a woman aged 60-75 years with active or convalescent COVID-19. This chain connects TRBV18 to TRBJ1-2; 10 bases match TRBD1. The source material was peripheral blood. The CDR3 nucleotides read TGTGCCAGCTCACCACTGGGACAGGGGTTATTGGATGGCTACACCTTC. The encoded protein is CASSPLGQGLLDGYTF.